The 16 T cell receptor beta chains given below trace back to one sample, sequenced in a study of T cell responses to AZD1222 COVID-19 vaccine. Method: immunoSEQ multiplex PCR; TCRdb's copy keeps in-frame clones and lacks some. The sample carries 200,000 or so clones, around nine tenths recorded once. The sequenced sample was peripheral blood, obtained on day 0 of AZD1222 vaccination. The origin of the receptors is an adult in good health.

This clone occurred once. This sequence joins TRBV9 and TRBJ2-7; 9 bases fit TRBD1. This CDR3 region has 14 residues. From germline, CDR1 is SGDLS and CDR2 YYNGEE. V was pared by 0 bases and J by 4 bases, with 2 bases of the junction left unmatched. CDR3 nucleotides: TGTGCCAGCAGCGTAGGGGGACAGGGTTACGAGCAGTACTTC. Translating it yields CASSVGGQGYEQYF.

On this clone itself: One end of the junction does not line up with germline, which may come from a read error. The chain combines TRBV6-2 or TRBV6-3 with TRBJ1-1, with 10 bases identical to TRBD1. The CDR3 extends over 14 amino acids. The germline CDR1 and CDR2 sequences are MNHEY and SVGEGT. The chain's CDR3 is CARSYTGTGDLAFF. The CDR3 region has the DNA TGTGCCAGAAGTTACACCGGGACAGGGGATCTGGCTTTCTTT.

V gene TRBV7-9 combines with J gene TRBJ2-3; D may be TRBD2 (6 bases). Germline V gives CDR1 SEHNR, CDR2 FQNEAQ (reference sequence). V was clipped by 0 bases and J by 5 bases, with 6 bases between them. The CDR3 is 13 residues long. The CDR3 DNA sequence: TGTGCCAGCAGCTTAGCGCGGGAAGATACGCAGTATTTT. It translates to CASSLAREDTQYF.

This clone appeared a few times. The rearrangement joins TRBV28 to TRBJ1-5; no clear D. CDR1 is MDHEN, CDR2 SYDVKM, per germline. V lost 4 bases and J 6 bases, leaving 10 bases between the germline ends. CDR3 length equals 13 residues. CDR3 nucleotides: TGTGCCAGCAGTTACGGCGGACGTCAGCCCCAGCATTTT. As protein: CASSYGGRQPQHF.

The chain uses TRBV6-2 or TRBV6-3 and TRBJ2-2; D perhaps matches TRBD2 (5 bases). CDR1 is MNHEY and CDR2 is SVGEGT in the germline V gene. Trimming stripped 2 bases from V and 5 bases from J, with 6 bases between. CDR3 length: 13 amino acids. This CDR3 reads CASSYRETGELFF. Here the CDR3 DNA reads TGTGCCAGCAGTTACCGGGAAACCGGGGAGCTGTTTTTT.

This clone was found a few times. J is TRBJ1-1 and V is TRBV3-1 (or the pseudogene TRBV3-2), with TRBD1 as a possible D gene (5 bases). The CDR3 is 13 amino acids. Germline-derived CDR1 and CDR2 are LGHDT and YNNKEL (reference sequence). Trimming shortened V by 6 bases and J by 3 bases, and 11 bases separated the two germline ends. The CDR3 region is CASRSGTYTEAFF. The CDR3 nucleotides read TGTGCCAGCAGATCGGGGACCTACACTGAAGCTTTCTTT.

The CDR3 DNA sequence: TGTGCCAGTAGTATAAAACAGGGCGCGTCCTACGAGCAGTACTTC. It codes for CASSIKQGASYEQYF. The chain combines TRBV19 with TRBJ2-7; D possibly corresponds to TRBD1 (6 bases). There are 15 residues in the CDR3. CDR1 LNHDA and CDR2 SQIVND come from the germline V gene (reference sequence). Trimming took off 2 bases at V and 1 base at J, with 12 bases between the two ends.

This chain uses TRBV9 with TRBJ2-3, with TRBD1 matching over 10 bases. The CDR3 covers 16 residues. The ends lost 2 bases at V and 2 bases at J; junction bases unmatched: 5. Germline V CDR1 and CDR2: SGDLS, YYNGEE. CDR3 amino acids: CASSVGQGPFTDTQYF. Here the CDR3 DNA reads TGTGCCAGCAGCGTGGGACAGGGGCCGTTCACAGATACGCAGTATTTT.

This chain joins TRBV6-1 and TRBJ2-7; D gene uncertain. Germline CDR1 reads MNHNS; CDR2 reads SASEGT. The CDR3 loop spans 15 amino acids. V lost 0 bases and J 4 bases, leaving 13 bases between the germline ends. This chain's CDR3 is CASSEARKRGYEQYF. CDR3 nucleotide sequence: TGTGCCAGCAGTGAAGCTCGCAAAAGAGGATACGAGCAGTACTTC.

The CDR3 nucleotides read TGTGCCAGCAGCTCCCGGACAGGGGGCAGATGGTCACCCCTCCACTTT. It specifies CASSSRTGGRWSPLHF. This chain connects TRBV5-4 to TRBJ1-6, with 11 bases matching TRBD1. The germline CDR1 and CDR2 sequences are SGHNT and YYREEE (reference sequence). V lost 3 bases to trimming and J lost 10 bases; unmatched junction nucleotides: 9. This CDR3 contains 16 residues.

V gene TRBV6-5 combines with J gene TRBJ1-2; 10 bases fit TRBD1. The length of the CDR3 is 16 residues. V shed 0 bases and J 6 bases; nucleotides not matched to a gene: 7. The V gene's germline CDR1 is MNHEY and CDR2 SVGAGI. CDR3 in amino acids: CASSYSIRDRGHGYTF. The CDR3 bases are TGTGCCAGCAGTTACTCGATTAGAGACAGGGGGCATGGCTACACCTTC.

CDR3 sequence reads: CASSPGGDYGYTF. The CDR3 DNA sequence: TGTGCCAGCTCACCAGGGGGGGACTATGGCTACACCTTC. The V call is TRBV18, the J call TRBJ1-2, with a possible D match to TRBD1 (5 bases). Germline V CDR1 and CDR2: KGHSH, LQKENI. V gave up 2 bases and J gave up 3 bases, with 7 bases separating them. The CDR3 is made up of 13 amino acids.

V gene TRBV19 combines with J gene TRBJ1-2, with unresolved D. The CDR3 sequence is 15 residues long. V was shortened by 1 base and J by 4 bases, with 13 bases between the two germline ends. Per germline, CDR1 LNHDA and CDR2 SQIVND (reference sequence). The CDR3 protein is CASSIVTATSYGYTF. CDR3 in DNA: TGTGCCAGTAGTATAGTTACAGCTACCTCCTATGGCTACACCTTC.

The chain couples TRBV24-1 to TRBJ1-2, with D hard to call. The CDR3 is 13 residues long. V was clipped by 5 bases and J by 8 bases, with 14 bases between them. Germline-derived CDR1 and CDR2 are KGHDR and SFDVKD. DNA for the CDR3: TGTGCCACCAGTGCAGAGGACGGTAGGGGCTACACCTTC. As protein: CATSAEDGRGYTF.

J is TRBJ1-6 and V is TRBV12-3 or TRBV12-4; D is undetermined. CDR3 length equals 12 residues. Trimming pared 5 bases from V and 7 bases from J, leaving 6 bases between. CDR3 sequence reads: CASSLDNSPLHF. Here the CDR3 DNA reads TGTGCCAGCAGTCTTGACAATTCACCCCTCCACTTT.

This clone was counted once. The chain combines TRBV19 with TRBJ1-2; 7 bases fit TRBD1. V lost 4 bases and J lost 2; bases outside the gene matches: 7. The CDR3 is made up of 15 amino acids. Germline values: CDR1 LNHDA, CDR2 SQIVND (reference sequence). The CDR3 DNA reads TGTGCCAGTAGTAGGGACAGCCCGGCGAACTATGGCTACACCTTC. Residues: CASSRDSPANYGYTF.